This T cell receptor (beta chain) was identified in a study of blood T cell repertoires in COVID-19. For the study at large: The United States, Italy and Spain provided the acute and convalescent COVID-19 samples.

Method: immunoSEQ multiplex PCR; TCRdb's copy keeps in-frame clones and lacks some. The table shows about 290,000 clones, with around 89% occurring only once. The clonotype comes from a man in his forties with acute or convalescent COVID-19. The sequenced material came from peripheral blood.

CDR3 sequence: CASSLGRVVADEQFF. The CDR3 coding sequence is TGTGCCAGCAGCTTAGGCAGGGTGGTAGCGGATGAGCAGTTCTTC. The chain recombines TRBV11-2 with TRBJ2-1, with a tentative D call TRBD2 (6 bases). V lost 1 base, J lost 8 bases, and 15 bases lay in between. The CDR3 loop spans 15 amino acids. Germline values: CDR1 SGHAT, CDR2 FQNNGV.